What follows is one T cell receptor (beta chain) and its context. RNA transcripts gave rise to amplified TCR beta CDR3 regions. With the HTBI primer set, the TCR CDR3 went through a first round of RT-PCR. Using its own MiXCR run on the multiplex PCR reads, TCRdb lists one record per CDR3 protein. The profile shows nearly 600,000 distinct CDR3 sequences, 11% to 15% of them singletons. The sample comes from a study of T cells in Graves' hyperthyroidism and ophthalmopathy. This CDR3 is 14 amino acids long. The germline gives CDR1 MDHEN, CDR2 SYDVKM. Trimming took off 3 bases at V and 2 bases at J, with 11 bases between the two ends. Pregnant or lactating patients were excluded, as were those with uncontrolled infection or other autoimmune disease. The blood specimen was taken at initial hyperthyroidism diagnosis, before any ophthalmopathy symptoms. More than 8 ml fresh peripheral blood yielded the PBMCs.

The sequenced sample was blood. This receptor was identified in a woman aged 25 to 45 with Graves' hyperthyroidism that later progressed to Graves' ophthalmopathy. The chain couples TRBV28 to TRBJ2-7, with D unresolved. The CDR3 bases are TGTGCCAGCAGTTTGACCGAATTTCCCTACGAGCAGTACTTC. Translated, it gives CASSLTEFPYEQYF.